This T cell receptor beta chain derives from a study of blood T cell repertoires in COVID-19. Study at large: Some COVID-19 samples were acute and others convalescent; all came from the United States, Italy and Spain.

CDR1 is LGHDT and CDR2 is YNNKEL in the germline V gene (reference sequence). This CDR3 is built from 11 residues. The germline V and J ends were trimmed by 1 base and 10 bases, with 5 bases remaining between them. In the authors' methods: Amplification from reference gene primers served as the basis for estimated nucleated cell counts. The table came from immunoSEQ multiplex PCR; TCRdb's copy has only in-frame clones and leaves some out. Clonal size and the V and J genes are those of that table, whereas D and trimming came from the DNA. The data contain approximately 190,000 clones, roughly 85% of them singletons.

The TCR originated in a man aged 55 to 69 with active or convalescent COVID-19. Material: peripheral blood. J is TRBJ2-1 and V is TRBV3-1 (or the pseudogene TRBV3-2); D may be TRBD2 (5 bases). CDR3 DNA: TGTGCCAGCAGCCAAGGCGGGGAGCAGTTCTTC. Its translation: CASSQGGEQFF.